The rows below give T cell receptor beta chains drawn from one sample of a study of blood T cell repertoires in COVID-19. Assay used: immunoSEQ multiplex PCR; TCRdb lists only in-frame clones, some missing. Found here are tens of thousands of clones, around 76% of them singletons; the top ten hold roughly 15%. Source material: peripheral blood. The receptor source for this set is an elderly woman with acute or convalescent COVID-19. Each CDR3 is given with its conserved first and last residue. A D gene is named only where the DNA matches it firmly. Rows give clone size only sometimes, using once, few, many, or a class for an expanded clone.

V gene,D gene,clone size,J gene,CDR3 DNA,CDR3 protein
TRBV5-1,TRBD2,.,TRBJ2-7,TGCGCCAGCAGCTTGGTAGGAGCGGCGGGGGCCTACGAGCAGTACTTC,CASSLVGAAGAYEQYF
TRBV6-6,.,.,TRBJ2-1,TGTGCCAGCAGGCGGCTAAACAGGGAAAATGAGCAGTTCTTC,CASRRLNRENEQFF
TRBV10-3,TRBD2,once,TRBJ2-2,TGTGTTCTCTGGGGTAGAGCGGGAGGGCCCACCATCGGGGAGCTGTTTTTT,CVLWGRAGGPTIGELFF
TRBV6-2/TRBV6-3,TRBD1,.,TRBJ2-7,TGTGCCAGCAGTTCCACAGGGGTCGAGCAGTACTTC,CASSSTGVEQYF
TRBV9,TRBD2,.,TRBJ2-3,TGTGCCAGCAGCGTTGCCCCGGGACTAGCGGGAGGAAGCACAGATACGCAGTATTTT,CASSVAPGLAGGSTDTQYF
TRBV7-9,TRBD2,once,TRBJ2-7,TGTGCCAGCAGCCTCCGACTAGCGGGAGCCGACGAGCAGTACTTC,CASSLRLAGADEQYF
TRBV6-5,TRBD1,.,TRBJ2-5,TGTGCCAGCAGTTCGCACCCGATTACAGGGGTCGAGACCCAGTACTTC,CASSSHPITGVETQYF
TRBV6-2/TRBV6-3,TRBD2,.,TRBJ2-5,TGTGCCAGCAGTTACCAACTAGCGGCGTACCAAGAGACCCAGTACTTC,CASSYQLAAYQETQYF
TRBV7-6,.,.,TRBJ1-2,TGTGCCAGCAGCTTAGCCAAAAACGGAGGCTCCTGGGGCTACACCTTC,CASSLAKNGGSWGYTF
TRBV29-1,.,.,TRBJ2-2,TGCAGCGTTGTGGTCTATTATAACGCCGGGGAGCTGTTTTTT,CSVVVYYNAGELFF
TRBV9,TRBD1,few,TRBJ1-1,TGTGCCAGCAGCGTAGGGGTCCCGGGACAGTTGAACACTGAAGCTTTCTTT,CASSVGVPGQLNTEAFF
TRBV24-1,.,many,TRBJ1-5,TGTGCCACCAGTGATTTGTCAGGGAATCAGCCCCAGCATTTT,CATSDLSGNQPQHF
TRBV5-6,.,.,TRBJ2-1,TGTGCCAGCAGCCCCTCCCCCTACAATGAGCAGTTCTTC,CASSPSPYNEQFF
TRBV7-9,.,.,TRBJ1-4,TGTGCCAGCAGCTCTGTTGCAACTAATGAAAAACTGTTTTTT,CASSSVATNEKLFF
TRBV5-1,.,.,TRBJ1-2,TGCGCCAGCAGCTTGGATCCAGGGATGAACTATGGCTACACCTTC,CASSLDPGMNYGYTF
TRBV7-6,TRBD1,once,TRBJ1-1,TGTGCCAGCAGCCTCGGGACAGGGCACCCTGCTGAAGCTTTCTTT,CASSLGTGHPAEAFF
TRBV29-1,.,.,TRBJ2-7,TGCAGCGTTGAATGGGAGCATCGACCCTACGAGCAGTACTTC,CSVEWEHRPYEQYF
TRBV5-1,.,few,TRBJ1-1,TGCGCCAGCAGCTTTAATCTAGGAAGTGGAGTGAACACTGAAGCTTTCTTT,CASSFNLGSGVNTEAFF
TRBV7-2,TRBD2,.,TRBJ2-3,TGTGCCAGCGGGACTAGCGGGGCCTACACAGATACGCAGTATTTT,CASGTSGAYTDTQYF
TRBV5-1,TRBD1,.,TRBJ2-6,TGCGCCAGCAGCGTTACTCCGGGACAGGGCGTGGGTGGGGCCAACGTCCTGACTTTC,CASSVTPGQGVGGANVLTF
TRBV19,TRBD2,few,TRBJ2-1,TGTGCCAGTAGTATAGGAGCTAGCGGGAGGAATGAGCAGTTCTTC,CASSIGASGRNEQFF
TRBV18,TRBD2,.,TRBJ2-2,TGTGCCAGCTCACCACTGTCGGGAGGGACGAACACCGGGGAGCTGTTTTTT,CASSPLSGGTNTGELFF
TRBV3-1/TRBV3-2,.,.,TRBJ2-7,TGTGCCAGCAGCCAGGGGCGGGGTCGTGGTTACGAGCAGTACTTC,CASSQGRGRGYEQYF
TRBV7-2,TRBD1,.,TRBJ2-4,TGTGCCAGCAGTCGTTATCCTAGGGACAGGGTAGCCAAAAACATTCAGTACTTC,CASSRYPRDRVAKNIQYF
TRBV5-4,TRBD1,.,TRBJ1-2,TGTGCCAGCAGCTTGGAAGGGACAGTCCTGCATGGCTACACCTTC,CASSLEGTVLHGYTF
TRBV12-3/TRBV12-4,TRBD2,.,TRBJ2-7,TGTGCCAGCAGTCGGAGCGGGATTGCGTACTTC,CASSRSGIAYF
TRBV7-9,.,.,TRBJ1-6,TGTGCCAGCAGCTTATTGTCATCGAGCTCCTATAATTCACCCCTCCACTTT,CASSLLSSSSYNSPLHF
TRBV28,TRBD1,.,TRBJ1-4,TGTGCCAGCAGCACTTATTACAGGGGAAGGGAAAAACTGTTTTTT,CASSTYYRGREKLFF
TRBV18,.,.,TRBJ1-6,TGTGCCAGCTCACCAACCGCGGCTAAGAATTCACCCCTCCACTTT,CASSPTAAKNSPLHF
TRBV11-2,.,.,TRBJ2-7,TGTGCCAGCAGCTTGGGGGGATTTGGGCAGTACTTC,CASSLGGFGQYF
TRBV9,TRBD1,.,TRBJ2-1,TGTGCCAGCAGCGTAGAGGACAGGGCAAGTCATGAGCAGTTCTTC,CASSVEDRASHEQFF
TRBV5-1,TRBD2,.,TRBJ2-3,TGCGCCAGCAGCACACACCTACTAGCGGGAGGTCTCACAGATACGCAGTATTTT,CASSTHLLAGGLTDTQYF
TRBV5-5,.,.,TRBJ1-2,TGTGCCAGCAGCGAGGACATCCGGGGGAGTCTGAACTATGGCTACACCTTC,CASSEDIRGSLNYGYTF
TRBV5-1,TRBD1,.,TRBJ1-4,TGCGCCAGCAGCTTGAATACAGGGGCGGCTAATGAAAAACTGTTTTTT,CASSLNTGAANEKLFF
TRBV24-1,.,.,TRBJ2-1,TGTGCCACCAGTGATTCGGGGAATGAGCAGTTCTTC,CATSDSGNEQFF
TRBV2,TRBD1,.,TRBJ2-7,TGTGCCAGCAGCGATAGACAGGGGGCTCTATACGAGCAGTACTTC,CASSDRQGALYEQYF
TRBV3-1/TRBV3-2,.,.,TRBJ2-7,TGTGCCAGCAGCCAAGATGAATGGCTAGCTGGCGAGCAGTACTTC,CASSQDEWLAGEQYF
TRBV7-2,.,.,TRBJ2-5,TGTGCCAGCAGCTTCTACGGGCAAGAGACCCAGTACTTC,CASSFYGQETQYF
TRBV14,.,.,TRBJ1-2,TGTGCCAGCAGCCAAGATCCGATAAACAGGCGCTATGGCTACACCTTC,CASSQDPINRRYGYTF
TRBV27,.,.,TRBJ1-1,TGTGCCAGCAGTTTCAGGGTATTAAGCACTGAAGCTTTCTTT,CASSFRVLSTEAFF